This TCR beta chain was found in a study of blood T cells in healthy people across ages. A second PCR of about 7 to 12 cycles used a sample-barcoded 5' primer and a J-beta primer mix. TCRdb recomputed calls from the 5' RACE reads with MiXCR, one row per CDR3 protein. There are about 1.4 million distinct CDR3 sequences in the sample; approximately 63% occur only once, and 5.5% to 8% lies in the top ten. Material for sequencing was blood. This receptor was identified in a man aged 18 to 29 in good health.

This chain's CDR3 is CASSPTGREETQYF. CDR3 DNA sequence: TGTGCCAGCAGCCCGACAGGGAGGGAGGAGACCCAGTACTTC. The V gene is TRBV6-6, the J gene TRBJ2-5; tentatively, D is TRBD1 or TRBD2 (7 bases each). Germline CDR1 reads MNHNY; CDR2 reads SVGAGI (reference sequence). Trimming took off 6 bases at V and 5 bases at J, with 16 bases between the two ends. This CDR3 has 14 residues.